This is a list of T cell receptor beta chains from one sample in a study of blood T cell repertoires in COVID-19. The table came from immunoSEQ multiplex PCR; TCRdb's copy has only in-frame clones and leaves some out. The data contain some 200,000 clones, about 86% of them singletons. Sequencing input: peripheral blood. The receptors here all came from a woman aged 60-75 years with COVID-19, enrolled during active disease. Both conserved end residues are part of each CDR3. Fields, in order: D gene, clone size, J gene, V gene, CDR3 protein, CDR3 DNA. D genes are given only for firm matches. Clone size is given for some rows only: seen once, a few or many times, or a class if the clone is expanded.

d_call: TRBD1
clone_size: .
j_call: TRBJ2-7
v_call: TRBV4-1
cdr3_aa: CASSQKTGVEQYF
cdr3_nt: TGCGCCAGCAGCCAGAAAACAGGGGTCGAGCAGTACTTC

d_call: TRBD2
clone_size: once
j_call: TRBJ2-1
v_call: TRBV7-8
cdr3_aa: CASSRTSGGYNEQFF
cdr3_nt: TGTGCCAGCAGCCGGACTAGCGGGGGTTACAATGAGCAGTTCTTC

d_call: TRBD1
clone_size: .
j_call: TRBJ1-4
v_call: TRBV27
cdr3_aa: CASSFVPGTVNEKLFF
cdr3_nt: TGTGCCAGCAGTTTCGTACCCGGGACAGTTAATGAAAAACTGTTTTTT

d_call: TRBD1
clone_size: .
j_call: TRBJ1-3
v_call: TRBV4-3
cdr3_aa: CASSLEGQAADTIYF
cdr3_nt: TGCGCCAGCAGCCTAGAGGGACAGGCGGCGGACACCATATATTTT

d_call: TRBD1
clone_size: .
j_call: TRBJ1-2
v_call: TRBV10-1
cdr3_aa: CASAGQGAVNGYTF
cdr3_nt: TGCGCCAGCGCGGGACAGGGGGCTGTTAATGGCTACACCTTC

d_call: TRBD1
clone_size: .
j_call: TRBJ1-2
v_call: TRBV5-8
cdr3_aa: CASSLYTGGAYGYTF
cdr3_nt: TGTGCCAGCAGCTTGTATACAGGGGGCGCTTATGGCTACACCTTC

d_call: .
clone_size: .
j_call: TRBJ2-3
v_call: TRBV15
cdr3_aa: CATSRDPAEVDTQYF
cdr3_nt: TGTGCCACCAGCAGAGATCCTGCTGAGGTAGATACGCAGTATTTT

d_call: .
clone_size: .
j_call: TRBJ2-1
v_call: TRBV14
cdr3_aa: CASSRLGSYNEQFF
cdr3_nt: TGTGCCAGCAGCCGACTTGGTTCCTACAATGAGCAGTTCTTC

d_call: .
clone_size: .
j_call: TRBJ1-4
v_call: TRBV6-6
cdr3_aa: CASRGTAATNEKLFF
cdr3_nt: TGTGCCAGCAGGGGGACTGCTGCAACTAATGAAAAACTGTTTTTT

d_call: .
clone_size: .
j_call: TRBJ1-2
v_call: TRBV30
cdr3_aa: CAWSDLDRPSYGYTF
cdr3_nt: TGTGCCTGGAGTGATCTAGACAGGCCCTCCTATGGCTACACCTTC

d_call: .
clone_size: .
j_call: TRBJ2-7
v_call: TRBV7-2
cdr3_aa: CASSPDYFSSYEQYF
cdr3_nt: TGTGCCAGCAGCCCGGACTACTTTAGCTCCTACGAGCAGTACTTC

d_call: TRBD1
clone_size: .
j_call: TRBJ2-7
v_call: TRBV27
cdr3_aa: CASSLSAGTGSYEQYF
cdr3_nt: TGTGCCAGCAGTTTATCCGCCGGGACAGGGTCCTACGAGCAGTACTTC

d_call: TRBD1
clone_size: .
j_call: TRBJ1-4
v_call: TRBV5-5
cdr3_aa: CASSSRTGELFF
cdr3_nt: TGTGCCAGCAGCTCGAGAACAGGGGAACTGTTTTTT

d_call: TRBD2
clone_size: .
j_call: TRBJ2-1
v_call: TRBV2
cdr3_aa: CASSALAGYNEQFF
cdr3_nt: TGTGCCAGCAGCGCCCTAGCGGGTTACAATGAGCAGTTCTTC

d_call: .
clone_size: few
j_call: TRBJ1-2
v_call: TRBV25-1
cdr3_aa: CASSQGGGGSGGYTF
cdr3_nt: TGTGCCAGCAGTCAAGGGGGAGGGGGTTCAGGTGGCTACACCTTC

d_call: .
clone_size: once
j_call: TRBJ2-5
v_call: TRBV28
cdr3_aa: CASSYQRPGKETQYF
cdr3_nt: TGTGCCAGCAGTTACCAAAGACCGGGTAAAGAGACCCAGTACTTC

d_call: .
clone_size: .
j_call: TRBJ1-1
v_call: TRBV6-4
cdr3_aa: CASSDLQPDLSRRAFF
cdr3_nt: TGTGCCAGCAGTGATCTCCAGCCTGATCTCTCCAGGAGGGCTTTCTTT

d_call: .
clone_size: .
j_call: TRBJ1-5
v_call: TRBV3-1/TRBV3-2
cdr3_aa: CASSLANSNQPQHF
cdr3_nt: TGTGCCAGCAGCCTCGCTAATAGCAATCAGCCCCAGCATTTT